These 30 T cell receptor beta chains share one sample of origin, sequenced in a study of cytomegalovirus exposure and HLA in healthy donors. PCR employed 60 Vbeta and 13 Jbeta primers. Sequenced by immunoSEQ multiplex PCR; TCRdb stores in-frame clones only, minus some. The table lists 150,000 to 200,000 clones, roughly four fifths of them singletons. The sequencing sample was made of PBMCs. The receptor set was obtained from a man aged 50 to 60 in good health and CMV-seropositive.

The genes are TRBV29-1 and TRBJ1-2; D is perhaps TRBD1 (5 bases). Germline V lookup: CDR1 SQVTM, CDR2 ANQGSEA. This CDR3 has 13 residues. Trimming removed 3 bases from V and 7 bases from J, with 15 bases in between. The CDR3 sequence: CSVDGRASGGYTF. The DNA for the CDR3 is TGCAGCGTTGACGGCAGGGCTAGCGGTGGCTACACCTTC.

The chain links TRBV19 to TRBJ2-6, with D perhaps matching TRBD1 (5 bases). This CDR3 contains 15 residues. The V end was cut by 9 bases, the J end by 0 bases, with 12 bases between. Germline V gene data show CDR1 as LNHDA and CDR2 as SQIVND (reference sequence). The CDR3 nucleotides are TGTGCCAGCCACTCCAGGGTCTCTGGGGCCAACGTCCTGACTTTC. Translating it yields CASHSRVSGANVLTF.

The V and J genes are TRBV19 and TRBJ1-5, with D unclear. Trimming stripped 6 bases from V and 1 base from J, with 16 bases between. This CDR3 region has 16 residues. In germline, CDR1 is LNHDA, CDR2 SQIVND (reference sequence). The CDR3 reads CASSPRASMSNQPQHF. The CDR3 nucleotides read TGTGCCAGTAGCCCGCGGGCCAGTATGAGCAATCAGCCCCAGCATTTT.

This clone has only a few counts. The sample contains more than one DNA sequence encoding this CDR3. The chain joins TRBV2 to TRBJ2-5; the match to TRBD2 covers 11 bases. V dropped 1 base and J dropped 1; count of bases not matched to a gene: 2. There are 16 residues in the CDR3. CDR1 SNHLY and CDR2 FYNNEI come from the germline V gene. CDR3 sequence reads: CASSEGLAGGQETQYF. The CDR3 DNA sequence: TGTGCCAGCAGTGAAGGCCTAGCGGGAGGCCAAGAGACCCAGTACTTC. The full variable domain, in which reference TRBV2 and TRBJ2-5 provide the parts outside the CDR3, is EPEVTQTPSHQVTQMGQEVILRCVPISNHLYFYWYRQILGQKVEFLVSFYNNEISEKSEIFDDQFSVERPDGSNFTLKIRSTKLEDSAMYFCASSEGLAGGQETQYFGPGTRLLVL.

The chain joins TRBV5-1 to TRBJ2-1, with 14 bases fitting TRBD2. This CDR3 is 15 amino acids long. J was trimmed by 7 bases and V by 5 bases; bases with no gene match: 5. Per germline, CDR1 SGHRS and CDR2 YFSETQ. Written as DNA, the CDR3 is TGCGCCAGCAGGGAGGGACTAGCGGGAGTGAATGAGCAGTTCTTC. Amino acid sequence: CASREGLAGVNEQFF.

V and J are TRBV9 and TRBJ1-2, with 10 nucleotides matching TRBD1. This CDR3 has 18 residues. CDR1 and CDR2 (germline): SGDLS, YYNGEE. J was trimmed by 2 bases and V by 0 bases; bases with no gene match: 10. For the CDR3, the DNA is TGTGCCAGCAGCGTAGGCAAATCCGGGACAGGGGAAAACTATGGCTACACCTTC. Translated: CASSVGKSGTGENYGYTF. Filled out from reference TRBV9 and TRBJ1-2, the complete variable domain reads DSGVTQTPKHLITATGQRVTLRCSPRSGDLSVYWYQQSLDQGLQFLIQYYNGEERAKGNILERFSAQQFPDLHSELNLSSLELGDSALYFCASSVGKSGTGENYGYTFGSGTRLTVV.

The table lists this clone with a count of one. The chain joins TRBV5-5 to TRBJ1-3; perhaps TRBD1 as D (6 bases). V dropped 1 base and J dropped 4 bases, with 12 bases sitting between them. There are 15 residues in the CDR3. Germline V gene lookup returns CDR1 SGHKS and CDR2 YYEKEE (reference sequence). For the CDR3, the DNA is TGTGCCAGCAGCTTGATGGGGGCTCCAGGAAACACCATATATTTT. This sequence encodes CASSLMGAPGNTIYF.

The gene calls are TRBV4-1 and TRBJ1-2, with 7 bases fitting TRBD1. The germline V gene encodes CDR1 MGHRA and CDR2 YSYEKL. V trimming: 4 bases; J trimming: 10 bases; junction bases outside the gene matches: 15. CDR3 size: 15 residues. The CDR3 nucleotides read TGCGCCAGCAGCCCCGGACAGGACGAAGTGATTATCTACACCTTC. Translation: CASSPGQDEVIIYTF.

About this clone itself: The junction and the germline gene differ at one end; a read error may be behind it. The V and J genes are TRBV4-1 and TRBJ2-5, with a tentative D call TRBD2 (5 bases). The germline gives CDR1 MGHRA, CDR2 YSYEKL. This CDR3 region has 11 residues. CDR3 DNA: TGCGCCAGCAGCCAAGGAGCGGCCAGCGACTTC. Translated, it gives CASSQGAASDF.

This sequence joins TRBV5-1 and TRBJ2-7; 7 nucleotides line up with TRBD1. The junction had 6 bases not matched to a gene; V was cut back by 0 bases and J by 3 bases. The germline V gene has CDR1 SGHRS and CDR2 YFSETQ. The length of the CDR3 is 15 residues. The CDR3 nucleotides read TGCGCCAGCAGCTTGGCGACAGGGCGGCTCTACGAGCAGTACTTC. Translation gives CASSLATGRLYEQYF. The full variable domain, in which reference TRBV5-1 and TRBJ2-7 provide the parts outside the CDR3, is KAGVTQTPRYLIKTRGQQVTLSCSPISGHRSVSWYQQTPGQGLQFLFEYFSETQRNKGNFPGRFSGRQFSNSRSEMNVSTLELGDSALYLCASSLATGRLYEQYFGPGTRLTVT.

The chain recombines TRBV6-6 with TRBJ2-1; TRBD1 matches 8 bases. Germline V gene data show CDR1 as MNHNY and CDR2 as SVGAGI (reference sequence). The CDR3 consists of 14 residues. V lost 6 bases and J lost 4; bases outside the gene matches: 5. DNA for the CDR3: TGTGCCAGCAGGGGACAGGAGGGGTACAATGAGCAGTTCTTC. It specifies CASRGQEGYNEQFF.

The chain couples TRBV11-2 to TRBJ2-3; unclear D gene. Per germline, CDR1 SGHAT and CDR2 FQNNGV. V was pared by 1 base and J by 0 bases, with 5 bases between. The CDR3 length is 14 residues. CDR3 residues: CASSLGQSTDTQYF. The CDR3 DNA sequence: TGTGCCAGCAGCTTAGGGCAGAGCACAGATACGCAGTATTTT.

The chain couples TRBV5-6 to TRBJ2-1; D is possibly TRBD2 (5 bases). The CDR3 runs to 13 residues. Trimming pared 7 bases from V and 4 bases from J, leaving 12 bases between. Germline V gene lookup returns CDR1 SGHDT and CDR2 YYEEEE. CDR3 in amino acids: CASDSGLYNEQFF. CDR3 bases: TGTGCCAGCGACTCTGGACTGTACAATGAGCAGTTCTTC.

The chain joins TRBV13 to TRBJ1-1; D is possibly TRBD1 (6 bases). Germline CDR1 reads PRHDT; CDR2 reads FYEKMQ (reference sequence). CDR3 length: 16 residues. The V gene lost 4 bases and the J gene lost 2 bases, with 17 bases spanning the gap. The CDR3 DNA reads as TGTGCCAGCAGCTCCACAGGATACGGGACAAACACTGAAGCTTTCTTT. Amino acid sequence: CASSSTGYGTNTEAFF.

This chain links TRBV5-1 with TRBJ1-2; no firm D call. Trimming removed 0 bases from V and 0 bases from J, with 9 bases in between. Germline V lookup: CDR1 SGHRS, CDR2 YFSETQ. This CDR3 has 15 residues. The CDR3 is CASSLGHQANYGYTF. For the CDR3, the DNA is TGCGCCAGCAGCTTGGGACACCAAGCTAACTATGGCTACACCTTC.

V and J are TRBV9 and TRBJ1-1; D perhaps matches TRBD1 (6 bases). The CDR3 spans 15 residues. Germline V gene sequence: CDR1 SGDLS, CDR2 YYNGEE. The germline V and J ends were trimmed by 0 bases and 2 bases, with 11 bases remaining between them. The CDR3 sequence: CASSVEGHTNTEAFF. The CDR3 coding sequence is TGTGCCAGCAGCGTAGAGGGACATACCAACACTGAAGCTTTCTTT.

The chain links TRBV30 to TRBJ1-1; no clear D gene. Germline CDR1 GTSNPN, CDR2 SVGIG (reference sequence). The CDR3 runs 11 residues. The V gene lost 5 bases and the J gene lost 2 bases, with 6 bases spanning the gap. In DNA form, the CDR3 reads TGTGCCTGGGACTTCAACACTGAAGCTTTCTTT. Translated, it gives CAWDFNTEAFF.

This clone was found once. V and J are TRBV28 and TRBJ1-6; a possible D gene is TRBD1 (6 bases). The V and J ends lost 2 bases and 2 bases respectively, with 7 bases between them. CDR3 length: 15 residues. The V gene's germline CDR1 is MDHEN and CDR2 SYDVKM. The CDR3 nucleotides are TGTGCCAGCAGTTTAAGGGGGACCTATAATTCACCCCTCCACTTT. It specifies CASSLRGTYNSPLHF.

The J gene is TRBJ1-2, the V gene TRBV6-6, with a weak D call TRBD1 (5 bases). Germline assignment: CDR1 MNHNY and CDR2 SVGAGI (reference sequence). The CDR3 sequence is 14 residues long. V lost 2 bases and J lost 5, with 12 bases in between. This CDR3 is CASSYETGLYGYTF. The DNA for the CDR3 is TGTGCCAGCAGTTACGAGACGGGACTTTATGGCTACACCTTC.

The chain uses TRBV30 and TRBJ1-1, with D perhaps TRBD1 (5 bases). CDR1 is GTSNPN, CDR2 SVGIG, per germline (reference sequence). The CDR3 runs 13 residues. V was shortened by 2 bases and J by 2 bases, with 9 bases between the two germline ends. The CDR3 region is CAWSRQPNTEAFF. In DNA, the CDR3 is TGTGCCTGGAGTAGACAGCCCAACACTGAAGCTTTCTTT. The variable domain in full, completed from reference TRBV30 and TRBJ1-1, reads SQTIHQWPATLVQPVGSPLSLECTVEGTSNPNLYWYRQAAGRGLQLLFYSVGIGQISSEVPQNLSASRPQDRQFILSSKKLLLSDSGFYLCAWSRQPNTEAFFGQGTRLTVV.

Points on this clone: Other DNA sequences within the sample encode an identical CDR3. The rearrangement joins TRBV27 to TRBJ1-1; no clear D gene. Trimming left V 0 bases short and J 1 base short, with 6 bases between. The CDR3 extends over 14 amino acids. CDR1 and CDR2 (germline): MNHEY, SMNVEV (reference sequence). The CDR3 nucleotides are TGTGCCAGCAGTTTATCACGGGGGAACACTGAAGCTTTCTTT. Translating gives CASSLSRGNTEAFF.

J is TRBJ1-2 and V is TRBV28; 9 bases line up with TRBD1. The ends lost 6 bases at V and 2 bases at J; junction bases unmatched: 4. There are 14 residues in the CDR3. CDR1 MDHEN and CDR2 SYDVKM come from the germline V gene. CDR3 protein: CASSGDRVNYGYTF. In DNA form, the CDR3 reads TGTGCCAGCAGCGGGGACAGGGTCAACTATGGCTACACCTTC.

The V call is TRBV28, the J call TRBJ2-2, with TRBD2 identical over 11 bases. The germline V gene encodes CDR1 MDHEN and CDR2 SYDVKM. The length of the CDR3 is 17 residues. After removal of 3 bases from V and 6 bases from J, the junction contained 9 bases not matched to a gene. The CDR3 DNA is TGTGCCAGCAGTTTCCTTAGCGGGGGGGACGATGCCGGGGAGCTGTTTTTT. Translating gives CASSFLSGGDDAGELFF. The full variable domain, with the rest looked up from reference TRBV28 and TRBJ2-2, is DVKVTQSSRYLVKRTGEKVFLECVQDMDHENMFWYRQDPGLGLRLIYFSYDVKMKEKGDIPEGYSVSREKKERFSLILESASTNQTSMYLCASSFLSGGDDAGELFFGEGSRLTVL.

As DNA, the CDR3 is TGTGCCAGCAGTTTCCCCGGGACAGGGGGTCAAAAGAGCGACGAGCAGTACTTC. It specifies CASSFPGTGGQKSDEQYF. This chain connects TRBV28 to TRBJ2-7, with 11 bases aligning to TRBD1. The CDR3 runs 18 residues. V lost 3 bases and J lost 5; bases outside the gene matches: 15. The germline V gene encodes CDR1 MDHEN and CDR2 SYDVKM.

CDR3 loop: CAINAGTGGYEQYF. The CDR3 nucleotides are TGTGCCATCAATGCCGGGACAGGCGGCTACGAGCAGTACTTC. The chain combines TRBV10-3 with TRBJ2-7; 8 bases map to TRBD1. The CDR3 consists of 14 residues. In germline, CDR1 is ENHRY, CDR2 SYGVKD. V lost 7 bases and J lost 3; bases outside the gene matches: 8.

This chain joins TRBV19 and TRBJ1-6, with a tentative D call TRBD1 (6 bases). Per germline, CDR1 LNHDA and CDR2 SQIVND (reference sequence). The CDR3 consists of 14 residues. Trimming left V 6 bases short and J 6 bases short, with 12 bases between. This CDR3 is CASSPGAANSPLHF. The CDR3, as DNA: TGTGCCAGTAGCCCAGGGGCGGCTAATTCACCCCTCCACTTT.

The chain couples TRBV6-5 to TRBJ1-5; D gene ambiguous. Germline CDR1 and CDR2: MNHEY and SVGAGI. The CDR3 is made up of 13 amino acids. V was cut by 6 bases and J by 1 base, with 7 bases left in between. CDR3 sequence reads: CASRLESNQPQHF. The CDR3 DNA is TGTGCCAGCAGGCTGGAGAGCAATCAGCCCCAGCATTTT.

This chain connects TRBV2 to TRBJ2-5, with a tentative D call TRBD2 (6 bases). The DNA end is more similar to TRBJ2-7, so the J call may be wrong. Looked up from germline, CDR1 is SNHLY and CDR2 is FYNNEI. The CDR3 length is 13 residues. The CDR3 DNA reads as TGTGCCAGCAGTAATTTGGAGGGCTACGAGCAGTACTTC. Encoded protein: CASSNLEGYEQYF.

The V gene is TRBV5-1, the J gene TRBJ2-7, with unresolved D. The V gene's germline CDR1 is SGHRS and CDR2 YFSETQ. The CDR3 has 18 amino acids. Trimming took 3 bases from V and 1 from J, leaving 23 bases between them. The CDR3 reads CASSSGAPMERRSYEQYF. For the CDR3, the DNA is TGCGCCAGCAGCTCGGGTGCCCCGATGGAGAGGAGATCCTACGAGCAGTACTTC.

This clone was detected only once. The V and J genes are TRBV19 and TRBJ1-2; 7 nucleotides align to TRBD1. Germline V lookup: CDR1 LNHDA, CDR2 SQIVND (reference sequence). The CDR3 runs 15 residues. V gave up 5 bases and J gave up 6 bases; unmatched junction bases: 12. CDR3 sequence reads: CASSPPDRDLNGYTF. The CDR3 DNA is TGTGCCAGTAGTCCCCCCGACAGGGACCTCAATGGCTACACCTTC.